The entry that follows covers one TCR beta chain sequence. The record originates from a study of T-cell reconstitution after alpha-beta-depleted transplantation in children. The V gene's germline CDR1 is SGHTA and CDR2 FQGTGA. V lost 2 bases, J lost 6 bases, and 7 bases stayed unmatched. The CDR3 runs to 15 residues. Unique molecular identifiers were used in preparing the TCRbeta library. In TCRdb, the PCR reads were re-called with MiXCR into one record per CDR3 protein. The sample shows approximately 420,000 distinct CDR3 sequences, 11% of them seen only once. This sequence joins TRBV7-3 and TRBJ2-3, with 8 nucleotides matching TRBD1. The sample here was PBMCs from the stem cell graft donor, taken from the stem cell graft. The receptor was isolated from a human donor who donated a stem cell graft to a child with acute myeloid leukemia. CDR3: CASSLGQGASDTQYF. The CDR3, as DNA: TGTGCCAGCAGCTTAGGGCAGGGGGCTTCCGATACGCAGTATTTT.